These 19 T cell receptor beta chains share one sample of origin, sequenced in a study of blood T cell repertoires in COVID-19. The table came from immunoSEQ multiplex PCR; TCRdb's copy has only in-frame clones and leaves some out. In the table there are around 190,000 clones, about 76% of which are singletons. The sample consisted of peripheral blood. The receptors were sampled from a woman between 50 and 59 years old with active or convalescent COVID-19.

In DNA, the CDR3 is TGTGCCAGCAGTTACCGGCTAGCGTGGGATACGCAGTATTTT. Translated: CASSYRLAWDTQYF. The rearrangement joins TRBV6-2 or TRBV6-3 to TRBJ2-3; maybe TRBD2 (6 bases). CDR3 length equals 14 residues. The V gene lost 2 bases and the J gene lost 6 bases, with 12 bases spanning the gap. Germline assignment: CDR1 MNHEY and CDR2 SVGEGT.

The chain couples TRBV6-2 or TRBV6-3 to TRBJ2-3, with 8 bases lining up with TRBD2. Per the germline V gene, CDR1 is MNHEY and CDR2 is SVGEGT. CDR3 length equals 15 residues. The V and J ends lost 5 bases and 1 base, in that order; junction bases with no gene match: 5. The CDR3 DNA reads as TGTGCCAGCAGTCCCCGGGGGGGCGGCACAGATACGCAGTATTTT. Amino acids: CASSPRGGGTDTQYF.

The genes are TRBV7-9 and TRBJ1-5; 9 nucleotides align to TRBD1. Losses at the gene ends were 3 bases for V and 6 bases for J; bases not matched to a gene: 6. CDR1 is SEHNR and CDR2 is FQNEAQ in the germline V gene (reference sequence). The CDR3 is 15 amino acids. This CDR3 reads CASSLGQGEVQPQHF. The CDR3, as DNA: TGTGCCAGCAGCTTGGGACAGGGAGAAGTTCAGCCCCAGCATTTT.

This clone was recorded once. The rearrangement joins TRBV9 to TRBJ2-7; 13 nucleotides match TRBD2. Germline trimming cut 4 bases from V and 8 bases from J; bases unmatched to any gene: 6. The CDR3 consists of 14 residues. Germline loops: CDR1 SGDLS, CDR2 YYNGEE. The CDR3 here is CASSTGTSGMKQYF. In nucleotides, the CDR3 is TGTGCCAGCAGCACCGGGACTAGCGGGATGAAGCAGTACTTC.

There are a few counts of this clone. The chain combines TRBV19 with TRBJ1-5; D gene ambiguous. V lost 1 base and J 8 bases, leaving 9 bases between the germline ends. Germline V lookup: CDR1 LNHDA, CDR2 SQIVND (reference sequence). This CDR3 region has 13 residues. CDR3 bases: TGTGCCAGTAGTATAGGGGGAGAAAAGCCCCAGCATTTT. It codes for CASSIGGEKPQHF.

The chain uses TRBV4-3 and TRBJ2-3; weak D call: TRBD1 (5 bases). In germline, CDR1 is LGHNA, CDR2 YSLEER. The ends were cut back, 2 bases at V and 5 bases at J, with 14 bases in the middle. CDR3 size: 15 residues. This CDR3 reads CASSQPGAGKDTQYF. The DNA of the CDR3 is TGCGCCAGCAGCCAACCTGGGGCAGGGAAAGATACGCAGTATTTT.

The chain uses TRBV28 and TRBJ2-3, with 7 bases fitting TRBD2. V lost 8 bases, J lost 2 bases, and 7 bases stayed unmatched. The germline CDR1 and CDR2 sequences are MDHEN and SYDVKM. The CDR3 is made up of 14 amino acids. The CDR3 protein is CASVRTRATDTQYF. CDR3 nucleotide sequence: TGTGCCAGCGTGAGGACTAGGGCCACAGATACGCAGTATTTT. Filled out from reference TRBV28 and TRBJ2-3, the complete variable domain reads DVKVTQSSRYLVKRTGEKVFLECVQDMDHENMFWYRQDPGLGLRLIYFSYDVKMKEKGDIPEGYSVSREKKERFSLILESASTNQTSMYLCASVRTRATDTQYFGPGTRLTVL.

The chain couples TRBV10-3 to TRBJ1-2, with D hard to call. Trimming pared 6 bases from V and 0 bases from J, leaving 8 bases between. Germline CDR1 ENHRY, CDR2 SYGVKD. The CDR3 has 13 amino acids. CDR3 residues: CAIRPGPNYGYTF. For the CDR3, the DNA is TGTGCCATCAGGCCGGGTCCTAACTATGGCTACACCTTC.

This chain uses TRBV6-5 with TRBJ1-2; D uncertain. The CDR3 loop spans 13 amino acids. The germline V gene encodes CDR1 MNHEY and CDR2 SVGAGI. Trimming shortened V by 2 bases and J by 8 bases, and 12 bases separated the two germline ends. The CDR3 DNA sequence: TGTGCCAGCAGTTACGAGGCAGGCGGGGGCTACACCTTC. Its protein product is CASSYEAGGGYTF.

This rearrangement joins TRBV9 to TRBJ2-2; 7 bases agree with TRBD1. CDR3 size: 16 residues. The germline V gene has CDR1 SGDLS and CDR2 YYNGEE. Unmatched junction bases numbered 7, after V lost 4 bases and J lost 1 base. The CDR3, as DNA: TGTGCCAGCAGCCCCCGGACAGGCTGGAACACCGGGGAGCTGTTTTTT. This translates into CASSPRTGWNTGELFF.

This clone was seen a few times. This sequence joins TRBV5-4 and TRBJ1-2, with no clear D. Per germline, CDR1 SGHNT and CDR2 YYREEE (reference sequence). This CDR3 is built from 14 residues. V dropped 6 bases and J dropped 6 bases, with 18 bases sitting between them. CDR3 DNA sequence: TGTGCCAGCACTCCGTCCGCTAATCGAGATGGCTACACCTTC. This translates into CASTPSANRDGYTF.

The V and J genes are TRBV19 and TRBJ1-2; no clear D. Between the trimmed V and J ends, which lost 6 bases and 2 bases, there was a span of 7 bases. The CDR3 is 12 amino acids. Germline V CDR1 and CDR2: LNHDA, SQIVND (reference sequence). The CDR3 DNA is TGTGCCAGTAGGAACAGCAACTATGGCTACACCTTC. Translating gives CASRNSNYGYTF.

The chain couples TRBV7-3 to TRBJ2-2; D gene unclear. Trimming left V 0 bases short and J 0 bases short, with 5 bases between. The germline V gene encodes CDR1 SGHTA and CDR2 FQGTGA. The CDR3 sequence is 15 residues long. Here the CDR3 DNA reads TGTGCCAGCAGCTTAACCGGTACGAACACCGGGGAGCTGTTTTTT. It is translated as CASSLTGTNTGELFF.

The chain couples TRBV15 to TRBJ2-5; D may be TRBD2 (5 bases). With 5 bases removed from V and 1 base from J, the gap between germline ends came to 17 bases. CDR3 length: 16 residues. Germline values: CDR1 LNHNV, CDR2 YYDKDF (reference sequence). This CDR3 reads CATSGRSTNFQETQYF. CDR3 sequence (DNA): TGTGCCACCAGCGGACGTTCGACTAACTTCCAAGAGACCCAGTACTTC.

This clone is a singleton in its sample. The chain joins TRBV4-1 to TRBJ1-1; D remains ambiguous. This CDR3 is 14 amino acids long. CDR1 is MGHRA and CDR2 is YSYEKL in the germline V gene. With 1 base removed from V and 0 bases from J, the gap between germline ends came to 6 bases. This chain's CDR3 is CASSQAGLNTEAFF. Here the CDR3 DNA reads TGCGCCAGCAGCCAAGCGGGGTTGAACACTGAAGCTTTCTTT.

This chain connects TRBV4-2 to TRBJ2-1; 10 positions match TRBD2. Unmatched junction bases numbered 6, after V lost 4 bases and J lost 6 bases. CDR1 and CDR2 from the germline V gene are LGHNA and YNFKEQ. The CDR3 sequence is 15 residues long. CDR3 amino acids: CASSPGLAGVNEQFF. For the CDR3, the DNA is TGTGCCAGCAGCCCGGGGCTAGCGGGGGTCAATGAGCAGTTCTTC.

This clone was observed a handful of times. The chain employs TRBV7-9 and TRBJ1-4; 8 bases map to TRBD1. J lost 3 bases, V lost 1 base, and 10 bases had no gene match. The CDR3 is 18 residues long. Germline V CDR1 and CDR2: SEHNR, FQNEAQ (reference sequence). Here the CDR3 reads CASSLGWDRSGANEKLFF. The CDR3, as DNA: TGTGCCAGCAGCTTAGGGTGGGACAGGTCGGGCGCTAATGAAAAACTGTTTTTT.

This clone appeared once. The chain combines TRBV7-9 with TRBJ2-7, with 10 bases lining up with TRBD1. Germline V gives CDR1 SEHNR, CDR2 FQNEAQ (reference sequence). This CDR3 spans 16 amino acids. V lost 4 bases, J lost 1 base, and 7 bases stayed unmatched. This chain's CDR3 is CASSSRPGQGSYEQYF. Written as DNA, the CDR3 is TGTGCCAGCAGCTCCCGACCGGGACAGGGGTCCTACGAGCAGTACTTC.

The chain links TRBV30 to TRBJ1-5, with 9 bases fitting TRBD1. V shed 3 bases, J shed 5 bases, and the junction held 5 bases outside the gene matches. This CDR3 has 14 residues. CDR1 is GTSNPN, CDR2 SVGIG, per germline (reference sequence). The CDR3 coding sequence is TGTGCCTGGAGCCGGGGACAGGGCCATCAGCCCCAGCATTTT. Amino acids: CAWSRGQGHQPQHF.